These 4 T cell receptor beta chains were all obtained from the same sample, sequenced in a study of PD-1 blockade in classical Hodgkin lymphoma. Every patient relapsed after autologous stem cell transplantation, and brentuximab vedotin exposure varied. Assay: immunoSEQ multiplex PCR; the TCRdb copy retains only in-frame clones and omits some. The sample has approximately 73,000 clones; about 93% are singletons. The specimen comprised peripheral blood mononuclear cells (PBMCs), sampled at baseline. The receptor set was obtained from a human donor with classical Hodgkin lymphoma.

The V gene is TRBV11-3, the J gene TRBJ2-1; 13 nucleotides agree with TRBD2. The J segment lost 12 bases and the V segment lost 2 bases, leaving 7 bases of the junction unmatched. CDR1 and CDR2 (germline): SGHNT, YENEEA. The CDR3 covers 15 residues. CDR3 sequence: CASSLTSGRADGQFF. The CDR3 nucleotides read TGTGCCAGCAGCTTAACTAGCGGGAGGGCCGATGGGCAGTTCTTC.

This clone was counted between two and nine times. The V gene is TRBV4-2, the J gene TRBJ2-2, with D possibly being TRBD1 (5 bases). Germline V gene sequence: CDR1 LGHNA, CDR2 YNFKEQ. This CDR3 is 14 amino acids long. Trimming removed 0 bases from V and 4 bases from J, with 6 bases in between. CDR3 region: CASSQDQGTGELFF. In DNA, the CDR3 is TGTGCCAGCAGCCAAGATCAGGGCACCGGGGAGCTGTTTTTT.

The V gene is TRBV5-1, the J gene TRBJ1-1, with a possible D match to TRBD1 (5 bases). Trimming took off 3 bases at V and 8 bases at J, with 11 bases between the two ends. Germline values: CDR1 SGHRS, CDR2 YFSETQ. This CDR3 comprises 12 residues. CDR3 sequence: CASSYKGEEAFF. The CDR3 DNA reads as TGCGCCAGCAGCTATAAAGGGGAGGAAGCTTTCTTT.

The V and J genes are TRBV6-5 and TRBJ2-3, with 8 bases lining up with TRBD2. Per germline, CDR1 MNHEY and CDR2 SVGAGI. The CDR3 has 16 residues. Losses at the gene ends were 0 bases for V and 3 bases for J; bases not matched to a gene: 5. Here the CDR3 reads CASSYSPGLVTDTQYF. Here the CDR3 DNA reads TGTGCCAGCAGTTACTCCCCGGGACTAGTAACAGATACGCAGTATTTT.